This TCR beta chain is drawn from a study of cytomegalovirus exposure and HLA in healthy donors. The CDR3 is 14 amino acids. Germline values: CDR1 SGHRS, CDR2 YFSETQ. The V gene lost 4 bases and the J gene lost 8 bases, with 18 bases spanning the gap. In the PCR, 60 Vbeta and 13 Jbeta primers were used. Profiling relied on immunoSEQ multiplex PCR, and the TCRdb table lists in-frame clones only, not all of them. The sample consists of over 100,000 clones, around 83% of them appearing once. The V and J genes are TRBV5-1 and TRBJ1-2; D unresolved. Material: PBMCs. The source of this sequence is a woman between 50 and 59 years old in good health and CMV-seropositive. CDR3 DNA: TGCGCCAGCAGCCCGCGCCGGGTTCTTGGAGGCTACACCTTC. Translated: CASSPRRVLGGYTF.